These 22 T cell receptor beta chains originate from one sample sequenced in a study of PD-1 blockade in classical Hodgkin lymphoma. The time point denotes: cycle 4 day 1 (C4D1), after five to seven weeks of nivolumab. After autologous stem cell transplantation all patients relapsed, and prior brentuximab vedotin exposure differed between cohorts. Measured with immunoSEQ multiplex PCR; TCRdb has only the in-frame clones, and not every one. The table lists about 47,000 clones, more than 75% of them singletons. The specimen comprised peripheral blood mononuclear cells (PBMCs), sampled before the fourth cycle of nivolumab. Receptors were obtained from a human donor with classical Hodgkin lymphoma.

The chain links TRBV28 to TRBJ1-1, with D uncertain. CDR3 length: 12 residues. Germline CDR1 MDHEN, CDR2 SYDVKM. The germline V and J ends were trimmed by 8 bases and 1 base, with 8 bases remaining between them. The CDR3 reads CASQLRNTEAFF. Here the CDR3 DNA reads TGTGCCAGCCAACTCAGGAACACTGAAGCTTTCTTT. Full variable domain (remainder filled in from reference TRBV28 and TRBJ1-1): DVKVTQSSRYLVKRTGEKVFLECVQDMDHENMFWYRQDPGLGLRLIYFSYDVKMKEKGDIPEGYSVSREKKERFSLILESASTNQTSMYLCASQLRNTEAFFGQGTRLTVV.

V usage is TRBV18 and J usage is TRBJ1-3, with 8 positions matching TRBD1. Germline CDR1 and CDR2: KGHSH and LQKENI. This CDR3 comprises 15 residues. The V gene end was trimmed by 3 bases and the J gene end by 3 bases; junction bases not matched to a gene: 4. The CDR3 nucleotides are TGTGCCAGCTCACCCAGGGGGCTTGATGGAAACACCATATATTTT. This encodes CASSPRGLDGNTIYF. The whole variable domain, remainder taken from reference TRBV18 and TRBJ1-3, is NAGVMQNPRHLVRRRGQEARLRCSPMKGHSHVYWYRQLPEEGLKFMVYLQKENIIDESGMPKERFSAEFPKEGPSILRIQQVVRGDSAAYFCASSPRGLDGNTIYFGEGSWLTVV.

The genes are TRBV29-1 and TRBJ1-2; D is unclear. Trimming shortened V by 7 bases and J by 6 bases, and 15 bases separated the two germline ends. The germline CDR1 and CDR2 sequences are SQVTM and ANQGSEA. This CDR3 spans 12 amino acids. CDR3 DNA sequence: TGCAGCGGCGAAGTTGGGAGCGATGGCTACACCTTC. It codes for CSGEVGSDGYTF.

The chain recombines TRBV5-4 with TRBJ2-7, with 8 bases aligning to TRBD2. V dropped 3 bases and J dropped 0; count of bases not matched to a gene: 5. CDR1 SGHNT and CDR2 YYREEE come from the germline V gene (reference sequence). CDR3 size: 15 residues. The CDR3 sequence: CASSWAGGPSYEQYF. The CDR3 DNA is TGTGCCAGCAGCTGGGCGGGGGGACCCTCCTACGAGCAGTACTTC. Full variable domain (outside the CDR3, taken from reference TRBV5-4 and TRBJ2-7): ETGVTQSPTHLIKTRGQQVTLRCSSQSGHNTVSWYQQALGQGPQFIFQYYREEENGRGNFPPRFSGLQFPNYSSELNVNALELDDSALYLCASSWAGGPSYEQYFGPGTRLTVT.

V gene TRBV4-2 combines with J gene TRBJ2-1, with D perhaps TRBD2 (5 bases). The ends were cut back, 4 bases at V and 2 bases at J, with 15 bases in the middle. The CDR3 sequence is 16 residues long. Germline CDR1 reads LGHNA; CDR2 reads YNFKEQ. CDR3 sequence: CASSPGLVWAYNEQFF. The CDR3, as DNA: TGTGCCAGCAGCCCTGGACTCGTGTGGGCCTACAATGAGCAGTTCTTC.

The V call is TRBV6-5, the J call TRBJ1-3, with D uncertain. The CDR3 is 12 amino acids. Trimming removed 7 bases from V and 2 bases from J, with 6 bases in between. Per germline, CDR1 MNHEY and CDR2 SVGAGI. CDR3 in amino acids: CASIAPGNTIYF. CDR3 DNA sequence: TGTGCCAGCATCGCGCCTGGAAACACCATATATTTT.

The V gene is TRBV2, the J gene TRBJ1-2; D call uncertain. Trimming cost V 9 bases and J 1 base, with 12 bases left between them. Germline CDR1 is SNHLY and CDR2 is FYNNEI. The CDR3 sequence is 13 residues long. CDR3 DNA sequence: TGTGCCAGTTTTCTTGACGTTAACTATGGCTACACCTTC. The encoded protein is CASFLDVNYGYTF.

The chain is built from TRBV4-1 and TRBJ2-3, with 7 positions matching TRBD2. Germline V gene data show CDR1 as MGHRA and CDR2 as YSYEKL. V was pared by 0 bases and J by 9 bases, with 12 bases of the junction left unmatched. CDR3 length: 16 residues. CDR3 coding DNA: TGCGCCAGCAGCCAAGAAAGTGGGAGCGGGGTAGAGACGCAGTATTTT. Amino acids: CASSQESGSGVETQYF.

This clone was found a few times. The chain carries TRBV7-2 and TRBJ1-2, with TRBD1 matching over 8 bases. In germline, CDR1 is SGHTA, CDR2 FQGNSA. The length of the CDR3 is 13 residues. V lost 5 bases and J lost 8; bases outside the gene matches: 7. CDR3: CASSLRQGPGYTF. The CDR3 nucleotides are TGTGCCAGCAGCCTACGACAGGGGCCAGGCTACACCTTC.

Concerning this clone: Distinct nucleotide sequences in the sample also encode this CDR3. This rearrangement joins TRBV7-2 to TRBJ2-7; 11 nucleotides match TRBD2. Germline V lookup: CDR1 SGHTA, CDR2 FQGNSA. V lost 2 bases to trimming and J lost 3 bases; unmatched junction nucleotides: 6. The CDR3 covers 16 residues. CDR3 bases: TGTGCCAGCAGCTTACTGGGCCTAGCGGGGGGCTACGAGCAGTACTTC. It encodes CASSLLGLAGGYEQYF.

V usage is TRBV29-1 and J usage is TRBJ2-7, with D possibly being TRBD2 (7 bases). The CDR3 covers 14 residues. Germline assignment: CDR1 SQVTM and CDR2 ANQGSEA. Trimming left V 4 bases short and J 4 bases short, with 17 bases between. CDR3 residues: CSVGGGGLKYEQYF. The CDR3 region has the DNA TGCAGCGTTGGAGGGGGGGGCCTCAAATACGAGCAGTACTTC.

The V and J genes are TRBV5-1 and TRBJ1-6, with D unresolved. CDR1 and CDR2 (germline): SGHRS, YFSETQ. V lost 0 bases to trimming and J lost 5 bases, with 9 bases between them. The CDR3 extends over 15 amino acids. The CDR3 here is CASSLEQVHNSPLHF. The CDR3 DNA sequence: TGCGCCAGCAGCTTGGAGCAGGTCCATAATTCACCCCTCCACTTT. The full variable domain, in which reference TRBV5-1 and TRBJ1-6 provide the parts outside the CDR3, is KAGVTQTPRYLIKTRGQQVTLSCSPISGHRSVSWYQQTPGQGLQFLFEYFSETQRNKGNFPGRFSGRQFSNSRSEMNVSTLELGDSALYLCASSLEQVHNSPLHFGNGTRLTVT.

The chain employs TRBV25-1 and TRBJ2-7; no definite D call. Germline V lookup: CDR1 MGHDK, CDR2 SYGVNS. Trimming removed 3 bases from V and 6 bases from J, with 21 bases in between. This CDR3 contains 16 residues. The CDR3 reads CASSDAACPPYCEQYF. CDR3 nucleotide sequence: TGTGCCAGCAGTGATGCCGCTTGCCCTCCTTATTGCGAGCAGTACTTC.

J is TRBJ1-4 and V is TRBV4-2; D gene ambiguous. The V end was cut by 4 bases, the J end by 8 bases, with 11 bases between. The germline gives CDR1 LGHNA, CDR2 YNFKEQ. The CDR3 runs 13 residues. The CDR3 DNA sequence: TGTGCCAGCAGCCCAGGCCATGAGGAAAAACTGTTTTTT. This encodes CASSPGHEEKLFF.

This clone occurred once. This sequence joins TRBV7-9 and TRBJ2-7, with D possibly called TRBD1 or TRBD2 (5 bases each). The CDR3 runs to 15 residues. V gave up 5 bases and J gave up 3 bases, with 17 bases separating them. Per the germline V gene, CDR1 is SEHNR and CDR2 is FQNEAQ (reference sequence). The CDR3 DNA sequence: TGTGCCAGCAGCCTAATTCGGGGACCGGGCTACGAGCAGTACTTC. Translation gives CASSLIRGPGYEQYF.

This rearrangement joins TRBV27 to TRBJ2-2; D unclear. V was clipped by 5 bases and J by 1 base, with 11 bases between them. The CDR3 consists of 15 residues. Germline values: CDR1 MNHEY, CDR2 SMNVEV (reference sequence). The CDR3 protein is CASSPETRNTGELFF. Here the CDR3 DNA reads TGTGCCAGCAGTCCCGAGACCCGGAACACCGGGGAGCTGTTTTTT.

V is TRBV18 and J is TRBJ2-5, with D tentatively TRBD2 (5 bases). CDR3 length equals 14 residues. With 4 bases removed from V and 2 bases from J, the gap between germline ends came to 11 bases. Germline CDR1 reads KGHSH; CDR2 reads LQKENI. DNA for the CDR3: TGTGCCAGCTCACGAGCCGGGGAACAAGAGACCCAGTACTTC. It yields the protein CASSRAGEQETQYF.

CDR3: CASSLGVPLGQFF. DNA of the CDR3: TGTGCCAGCAGTTTAGGGGTGCCGCTAGGGCAGTTCTTC. The chain recombines TRBV27 with TRBJ2-1; no firm D call. Trimming shortened V by 2 bases and J by 12 bases, and 14 bases separated the two germline ends. Germline values: CDR1 MNHEY, CDR2 SMNVEV (reference sequence). The CDR3 spans 13 residues.

The gene calls are TRBV28 and TRBJ2-7; TRBD1 matches at 7 bases. Per germline, CDR1 MDHEN and CDR2 SYDVKM. With 5 bases clipped from V and 3 bases from J, the junction kept 4 bases outside the gene matches. The CDR3 runs to 13 residues. The CDR3 DNA reads TGTGCCAGCAGTCCAGGGGGAAGCTACGAGCAGTACTTC. The encoded protein is CASSPGGSYEQYF.

The gene calls are TRBV6-1 and TRBJ2-2; D is uncertain. Germline V gives CDR1 MNHNS, CDR2 SASEGT. Trimming removed 6 bases at V and 0 bases at J, with 8 bases between. The CDR3 covers 14 residues. The CDR3 bases are TGTGCCAGCAGGGTAGTGCCGAACACCGGGGAGCTGTTTTTT. Amino acid sequence: CASRVVPNTGELFF.

The rearrangement links TRBV27 to TRBJ1-5; D is perhaps TRBD1 (5 bases). Germline V CDR1 and CDR2: MNHEY, SMNVEV (reference sequence). The CDR3 is 15 residues long. Between the trimmed V and J ends, which lost 5 bases and 2 bases, there was a span of 13 bases. CDR3 nucleotides: TGTGCCAGCAGTCCCATAATGGGGGGCAATCAGCCCCAGCATTTT. Its translation is CASSPIMGGNQPQHF.

CDR3 residues: CASKSGGSIYGYTF. In nucleotides, the CDR3 is TGCGCCAGCAAATCCGGGGGAAGTATCTATGGCTACACCTTC. The chain links TRBV5-1 to TRBJ1-2; D is possibly TRBD1 (5 bases). CDR3 length equals 14 residues. V was trimmed by 6 bases and J by 4 bases, leaving 16 bases between them. Germline V lookup: CDR1 SGHRS, CDR2 YFSETQ.